This TCR beta chain was observed in a study of blood T cell repertoires in COVID-19. Study overall: Sites in the United States, Italy and Spain provided acute and convalescent COVID-19 samples. The analysed material was cDNA or gDNA that came from T cells, B-cell-depleted T cells, or PBMCs.

Under the authors' procedure: The assay estimated nucleated cells by amplifying reference gene primers. The protocol was immunoSEQ multiplex PCR, while the TCRdb copy is restricted to in-frame clones and leaves out a portion. That table supplies the V and J calls and clone size; D and trimming were determined from the DNA. The data show about 50,000 clones, around 88% seen once. The CDR3 runs 16 residues. V lost 3 bases, J lost 3 bases, and 16 bases lay in between. Germline loops: CDR1 KGHSH, CDR2 LQKENI. The sequencing input was peripheral blood. The chain joins TRBV18 to TRBJ2-3; possible D gene TRBD2, 6 bases. This clonotype originated in a human donor in a cohort sampled during active COVID-19. The CDR3, as DNA: TGTGCCAGCTCACCTTCCATGACTAGACCGACAGATACGCAGTATTTT. Translating it yields CASSPSMTRPTDTQYF.